The rows below give T cell receptor beta chains drawn from one sample of a study of metastatic and nonmetastatic thyroid tumors. MiXCR reprocessed the PCR reads for TCRdb. The sample includes tens of thousands of clones, 20% of them seen just once. The sequenced material came from blood. These receptors were taken from a female donor with papillary thyroid cancer or a benign thyroid nodule (not recorded which). Some clones in this sample may be carry-over from other donors' samples. Each CDR3 is given without its conserved first and last residue.

V gene	J gene	CDR3 protein
TRBV11-2	TRBJ2-3	ASSLVSVASTDTQY
TRBV11-1	TRBJ2-3	ASSLWSDPTDTQY
TRBV11-2	TRBJ2-1	ASSLEGGTSGTYNEQF
TRBV20-1	TRBJ2-7	SAQGTTSYEQY
TRBV6-5	TRBJ1-2	ASSSGSPRYGYT
TRBV28	TRBJ1-2	ASSFQTYGYT
TRBV10-1	TRBJ1-5	ASIRLRGGNQPQH
TRBV20-1	TRBJ1-2	SARARGLGGYT
TRBV12-3/TRBV12-4	TRBJ1-5	ASSLSTVFGDQPQH
TRBV4-1	TRBJ1-1	ASSPARGGTEAF
TRBV29-1	TRBJ2-7	SVLVPPDYEHY
TRBV7-2	TRBJ1-2	ASSFRGQGYT
TRBV27	TRBJ1-5	ASRFTGSNQPQH
TRBV28	TRBJ1-6	ASSFGNLGNSPLH
TRBV6-1	TRBJ1-1	ANDRDAMNTEAF
TRBV27	TRBJ1-1	ASSLKTGSTEAF
TRBV5-1	TRBJ1-1	ASSLVVMNTEAF
TRBV6-1	TRBJ2-7	ASRVSAIAGETYEQY
TRBV7-3	TRBJ2-2	ASSLGSSGELF
TRBV14	TRBJ2-7	ASIQGSLANKQY
TRBV6-2/TRBV6-3	TRBJ1-2	ASSYSSGGYGYT
TRBV18	TRBJ2-7	ASSNGLASPYEQY
TRBV11-2	TRBJ2-3	ASAGRGQGPDTQY
TRBV6-1	TRBJ2-4	ASTLGGAGNIQY
TRBV7-8	TRBJ1-1	ASSPRDRGGEAF
TRBV20-1	TRBJ2-7	SAARTSGNTYEQY
TRBV5-1	TRBJ2-2	ASSFPEGTPHGNTGELF
TRBV19	TRBJ2-7	ASSMGGTGEDEQY
TRBV11-2	TRBJ2-1	ASSLLGPGQGGEQF
TRBV19	TRBJ1-2	ASSIVGVIYGYT
TRBV9	TRBJ1-3	ASSYRDSSGNTIY
TRBV24-1	TRBJ2-3	ATSDLIGTSGSTDTQY
TRBV6-5	TRBJ1-1	ASSYVGRDRKAF
TRBV7-3	TRBJ2-5	ASSLSGETQY
TRBV3-1	TRBJ2-7	ASSQGQGYEQY
TRBV5-4	TRBJ1-2	ASSLDPGAGRSGYT
TRBV25-1	TRBJ2-1	ATSRLYNEQF
TRBV3-1	TRBJ2-1	ASSPRTSGRGYNEQF
TRBV27	TRBJ2-5	ASSLVASETQY
TRBV11-2	TRBJ2-3	ASSVREMRTDTQY
TRBV27	TRBJ2-3	ASSLGGLTQY
TRBV24-1	TRBJ2-1	ATSDLLGSSYNEQF
TRBV29-1	TRBJ2-1	SVEGLVYEQF
TRBV10-3	TRBJ2-2	AIGSLTGNTGELF
TRBV11-3	TRBJ2-7	ASSLGAGAYDQY
TRBV19	TRBJ2-7	ADRDYRETAYEQY
TRBV6-1	TRBJ2-7	ASKRGRTAYEQY
TRBV30	TRBJ2-1	AWSLRAGGLNVQF
TRBV6-5	TRBJ2-1	ASSAKFNEQF
TRBV4-1	TRBJ2-2	ASSLSTGELF
TRBV6-1	TRBJ2-3	ASRPRRTDTQY